The TCR beta chain under discussion was sequenced for a study of T cell responses to AZD1222 COVID-19 vaccine. Turning to the study itself: Samples with a second dose at about 4 or about 12 weeks were pooled together.

Study results and caveats: AZD1222 recipients seropositive at baseline numbered only six or seven. It should be noted that donors were predominantly white British and more often female, and clonal diversity was possibly underestimated.

Sequenced by immunoSEQ multiplex PCR; TCRdb stores in-frame clones only, minus some. The sample lists over 110,000 clones; 80% to 95% were seen once. This clone was detected only once. The antigen is undetermined. The TCR sequence derives from an adult in good health. This sample comprised peripheral blood, obtained on day 0 of AZD1222 vaccination.

The CDR3 DNA reads as TGTGCCACCAGTGATGCTAGCGGGAGATACAATGAGCAGTTCTTC. Amino acid sequence: CATSDASGRYNEQFF. The J gene is TRBJ2-1, the V gene TRBV24-1; 10 nucleotides agree with TRBD2. The CDR3 contains 15 residues. From germline, CDR1 is KGHDR and CDR2 SFDVKD. The trim removed 3 bases at V and 4 bases at J, leaving 2 bases unmatched.